The 19 T cell receptor beta chains in this list originate from one sample, sequenced in a study of T-cell reconstitution after alpha-beta-depleted transplantation in children. During its preparation, the TCRbeta library received unique molecular identifiers. TCRdb re-called the PCR reads through MiXCR, storing one row per CDR3 protein. Among about 980,000 distinct CDR3 sequences listed, about 29% were seen once. Sequencing was performed on PBMCs, mostly from graft donor cells, taken 360 days after TCRalphabeta/CD19-depleted stem cell transplant. These receptors were obtained from a boy younger than two who had a stem cell transplant for SCID, so the T cells may come from the graft donor.

This clonotype was seen only a few times. CDR3 DNA: TGCAGTGCTAGAGTACCACTAGCTGGAAATCCAGATACGCAGTATTTT. It specifies CSARVPLAGNPDTQYF. The chain uses TRBV20-1 and TRBJ2-3; D might be TRBD2 (6 bases). The V gene lost 1 base and the J gene lost 4 bases, with 18 bases spanning the gap. CDR1 and CDR2 (germline): DFQATT, SNEGSKA (reference sequence). This CDR3 comprises 16 residues.

This chain joins TRBV4-2 and TRBJ2-2, with a tentative D call TRBD2 (6 bases). Trimming stripped 1 base from V and 1 base from J, with 16 bases between. Germline lookup yields CDR1 LGHNA and CDR2 YNFKEQ. The CDR3 is 18 amino acids. The CDR3 sequence: CASSQGILRGVNTGELFF. In DNA, the CDR3 is TGTGCCAGCAGCCAAGGGATTCTCCGCGGGGTGAACACCGGGGAGCTGTTTTTT.

This clonotype appeared a few times. V and J are TRBV29-1 and TRBJ1-4; D call uncertain. The germline CDR1 and CDR2 sequences are SQVTM and ANQGSEA. Trimming cost V 6 bases and J 7 bases, with 15 bases left between them. The CDR3 covers 13 residues. This chain's CDR3 is CSVGASDGEKLFF. The DNA of the CDR3 is TGCAGCGTCGGAGCGAGCGACGGTGAAAAACTGTTTTTT.

The chain employs TRBV5-1 and TRBJ2-1; D possibly corresponds to TRBD1 (6 bases). Germline V gene lookup returns CDR1 SGHRS and CDR2 YFSETQ. The CDR3 runs 15 residues. Trimming removed 1 base at V and 4 bases at J, with 12 bases between. The CDR3 region is CASSLSAGDYNEQFF. The CDR3 DNA is TGCGCCAGCAGCTTGTCTGCAGGGGATTACAATGAGCAGTTCTTC.

The chain joins TRBV20-1 to TRBJ1-1; perhaps TRBD1 as D (5 bases). The V and J ends lost 6 bases and 4 bases respectively, with 12 bases between them. From germline, CDR1 is DFQATT and CDR2 SNEGSKA (reference sequence). The CDR3 totals 12 residues. CDR3 sequence reads: CSAIGGATEAFF. In DNA, the CDR3 is TGCAGTGCAATAGGCGGGGCCACTGAAGCTTTCTTT.

This chain joins TRBV7-9 and TRBJ2-3; no clear D. From germline, CDR1 is SEHNR and CDR2 FQNEAQ (reference sequence). This CDR3 region has 14 residues. V was clipped by 1 base and J by 2 bases, with 7 bases between them. The DNA for the CDR3 is TGTGCCAGCAGCTTAGTAGATACCACAGATACGCAGTATTTT. Translated, it gives CASSLVDTTDTQYF.

This chain links TRBV28 with TRBJ2-7; D is unclear. V dropped 6 bases and J dropped 6 bases, with 15 bases sitting between them. CDR1 and CDR2 from the germline V gene are MDHEN and SYDVKM. The CDR3 contains 13 residues. CDR3 bases: TGTGCCAGCAGACCACCCCCACAGTCCGAGCAGTACTTC. This codes for CASRPPPQSEQYF.

V and J are TRBV5-1 and TRBJ2-1, with no clear D. V was shortened by 2 bases and J by 3 bases, with 9 bases between the two germline ends. The CDR3 loop spans 14 amino acids. The germline CDR1 and CDR2 sequences are SGHRS and YFSETQ. CDR3 region: CASSLDQIYNEQFF. The CDR3 DNA is TGCGCCAGCAGCTTAGACCAGATCTACAATGAGCAGTTCTTC.

In its sample, this clonotype was seen a few times. This sequence joins TRBV5-1 and TRBJ2-1, with 9 bases aligning to TRBD1. V was pared by 2 bases and J by 5 bases, with 5 bases of the junction left unmatched. The germline CDR1 and CDR2 sequences are SGHRS and YFSETQ. This CDR3 contains 15 residues. As DNA, the CDR3 is TGCGCCAGCAGCTTAGGACAGGGGCAGAACAATGAGCAGTTCTTC. Amino acids: CASSLGQGQNNEQFF.

The genes are TRBV7-2 and TRBJ1-5, with TRBD1 as a possible D gene (5 bases). Trimming left V 1 base short and J 4 bases short, with 14 bases between. The CDR3 is made up of 16 amino acids. The germline gives CDR1 SGHTA, CDR2 FQGNSA. CDR3 protein: CASSLEAGRINQPQHF. DNA for the CDR3: TGTGCCAGCAGCTTAGAGGCGGGACGGATTAATCAGCCCCAGCATTTT.

The sample holds a few counts of this clonotype. CDR3 coding DNA: TGTGCCATCTTAAGCACTAGCGGGGACACAGATACGCAGTATTTT. This sequence encodes CAILSTSGDTDTQYF. This rearrangement joins TRBV10-3 to TRBJ2-3; TRBD2 matches at 10 bases. This CDR3 comprises 15 residues. Germline V gene data show CDR1 as ENHRY and CDR2 as SYGVKD. Losses at the gene ends were 8 bases for V and 2 bases for J; bases not matched to a gene: 7.

This clonotype has only a few counts. This sequence joins TRBV12-3 or TRBV12-4 and TRBJ1-6; maybe TRBD1 (5 bases). The CDR3 runs 14 residues. Deletions cut 6 bases from V and 8 bases from J, with 14 bases between. CDR3 coding DNA: TGTGCCAGCAGCCCCGGGACCGTCTATTCACCCCTCCACTTT. It encodes CASSPGTVYSPLHF.

This clonotype was counted a few times. This chain links TRBV4-1 with TRBJ2-5; 9 nucleotides line up with TRBD2. Germline V gene sequence: CDR1 MGHRA, CDR2 YSYEKL. The CDR3 spans 15 residues. After removal of 1 base from V and 4 bases from J, the junction contained 4 bases not matched to a gene. CDR3: CASSQARGGGETQYF. Here the CDR3 DNA reads TGCGCCAGCAGCCAAGCGCGGGGGGGAGGAGAGACCCAGTACTTC.

The rearrangement uses TRBV12-3 or TRBV12-4 and TRBJ2-3; TRBD2 agrees at 12 bases. The CDR3 has 18 residues. Trimming removed 0 bases from V and 2 bases from J; junction bases left unmatched: 6. The CDR3 coding sequence is TGTGCCAGCAGTTTAGCTCCGGGACTAGCGGGTGCCACAGATACGCAGTATTTT. This encodes CASSLAPGLAGATDTQYF.

This clonotype was counted many times. The chain recombines TRBV7-9 with TRBJ2-1, with no clear D. The V and J ends lost 0 bases and 5 bases respectively, with 8 bases between them. Looked up from germline, CDR1 is SEHNR and CDR2 is FQNEAQ (reference sequence). There are 14 residues in the CDR3. CDR3: CASSLAFRNNEQFF. In nucleotides, the CDR3 is TGTGCCAGCAGCTTAGCATTTAGAAACAATGAGCAGTTCTTC.

Only a few counts were recorded for this clonotype. This sequence joins TRBV6-2 or TRBV6-3 and TRBJ1-5, with 10 bases fitting TRBD1. The CDR3 loop spans 15 amino acids. V lost 2 bases to trimming and J lost 7 bases; unmatched junction nucleotides: 5. Per germline, CDR1 MNHEY and CDR2 SVGEGT. CDR3 coding DNA: TGTGCCAGCAGTTACCGACAGGGGGCCGGACAGCCCCAGCATTTT. It translates to CASSYRQGAGQPQHF.

This sequence joins TRBV11-2 and TRBJ1-1; D unclear. V lost 1 base to trimming and J lost 3 bases, with 6 bases between them. The CDR3 runs 13 residues. Germline V gene data show CDR1 as SGHAT and CDR2 as FQNNGV. CDR3 amino acids: CASSLVLYTEAFF. DNA of the CDR3: TGTGCCAGCAGCTTAGTTCTTTACACTGAAGCTTTCTTT.

This clonotype was recorded a few times. The rearrangement links TRBV9 to TRBJ2-3; no clear D. V lost 0 bases and J lost 6, with 14 bases in between. CDR1 and CDR2 (germline): SGDLS, YYNGEE. The CDR3 extends over 15 amino acids. The CDR3 sequence: CASSVAPRLADTQYF. CDR3 sequence (DNA): TGTGCCAGCAGCGTAGCTCCCAGGCTGGCGGATACGCAGTATTTT.

This chain joins TRBV7-3 and TRBJ1-1, with 9 nucleotides matching TRBD1. After removal of 4 bases from V and 1 base from J, the junction contained 4 bases not matched to a gene. CDR1 is SGHTA and CDR2 is FQGTGA in the germline V gene. The CDR3 totals 15 residues. This CDR3 reads CASSWTGAANTEAFF. CDR3 nucleotide sequence: TGTGCCAGCAGCTGGACAGGGGCGGCGAACACTGAAGCTTTCTTT.